Sequencing of this T cell receptor beta chain was carried out in a study of tumor-infiltrating lymphocytes in primary liver carcinoma. Reverse transcription of 500 ng total RNA with a constant-region primer produced TCR beta cDNA. Sequencing libraries for TCR beta derived from three nested multiplex PCR rounds that used slightly modified ARM-PCR. Amplification in the first two PCR rounds was performed using TRBV1-TRBV30 forward primers and a C-beta reverse primer for around 9 cycles each. From the multiplex PCR reads, TCRdb called clonotypes with MiXCR, one entry per CDR3 protein. The sample shows over 40,000 distinct CDR3 sequences, 65% to 85% of them seen only once. Remarks on this clonotype: A read error is likely, as this CDR3 ends without the conserved phenylalanine or tryptophan. The DNA is omitted, as the CDR3 cannot be located on it reliably, and the CDR3 follows TCRdb's listing.

Bulk tissue was left unsorted, and RNA and DNA were co-extracted from about 21-30 mg of it. CDR1 SQVTM and CDR2 ANQGSEA come from the germline V gene. Counting both end residues, the CDR3 totals 14 amino acids. The source material was liver tumor tissue from sampling region 5. The subset here: tumor region T5, tumor centre. The TCR was taken from a man aged 35 to 55 with primary liver carcinoma and hepatitis B virus infection. The chain recombines TRBV29-1 with TRBJ2-3; TRBD1, as called in the table, went unchecked against the DNA. CDR3 residues: CSVSGTGALDTHYL.